One sample yielded the 13 T cell receptor beta chains listed below, sequenced in a study of patients and donors after allogeneic stem cell transplantation. From the RT-PCR reads, TCRdb called clonotypes with MiXCR, one entry per CDR3 protein. The profile shows about 230,000 distinct CDR3 sequences, roughly 14% of them singletons. The sample taken for sequencing was blood, either unsorted or a sorted T cell fraction (not recorded which). Source of these receptors: a human donor who was either an allogeneic HSCT recipient or a stem cell or donor lymphocyte infusion donor (not recorded which). It is not recorded whose cells these are; they may come from a transplant donor.

The gene calls are TRBV10-3 and TRBJ1-1; maybe TRBD1 (6 bases). Per germline, CDR1 ENHRY and CDR2 SYGVKD. Between the trimmed V and J ends, which lost 2 bases and 7 bases, there was a span of 14 bases. This CDR3 is 14 amino acids long. The CDR3 is CAISERDVRGEAFF. CDR3 DNA: TGTGCCATCAGTGAGCGCGATGTCAGGGGTGAAGCTTTCTTT.

In this sample, this clonotype turned up a few times. CDR3 loop: CATSRESPRVSGANVLTF. The CDR3 DNA reads TGTGCCACCAGCAGAGAGTCACCACGTGTCTCTGGGGCCAACGTCCTGACTTTC. The J gene is TRBJ2-6, the V gene TRBV15; D is undetermined. Trimming removed 0 bases at V and 0 bases at J, with 12 bases between. Germline CDR1 and CDR2: LNHNV and YYDKDF (reference sequence). The CDR3 spans 18 residues.

The table lists this clonotype with many counts. The V and J genes are TRBV3-1 and TRBJ2-7; weak D call: TRBD1 (5 bases). The CDR3 spans 14 residues. Germline V lookup: CDR1 LGHDT, CDR2 YNNKEL (reference sequence). Trimming removed 1 base at V and 2 bases at J, with 9 bases between. CDR3 region: CASSQVVRAYEQYF. The CDR3 coding sequence is TGTGCCAGCAGCCAAGTTGTCAGGGCCTACGAGCAGTACTTC.

This clonotype was seen repeatedly, ten times or more. The gene calls are TRBV20-1 and TRBJ2-3; D is possibly TRBD2 (7 bases). Between the trimmed V and J ends, which lost 6 bases and 2 bases, there was a span of 18 bases. This CDR3 contains 15 residues. Germline V gene lookup returns CDR1 DFQATT and CDR2 SNEGSKA (reference sequence). The CDR3 bases are TGCAGTGCCCAATGGGCGGGGGCCCTCACAGATACGCAGTATTTT. Amino acid sequence: CSAQWAGALTDTQYF.

This clonotype was observed many times. The J gene is TRBJ2-2, the V gene TRBV13; the D gene is possibly TRBD2 (5 bases). The CDR3 consists of 16 residues. V was clipped by 5 bases and J by 9 bases, with 22 bases between them. Germline values: CDR1 PRHDT, CDR2 FYEKMQ (reference sequence). The CDR3 reads CASSRGPGSGNRELFF. CDR3 DNA: TGTGCCAGCAGCCGCGGGCCGGGGTCCGGGAACCGGGAGCTGTTTTTT.

This clonotype showed up many times. V and J are TRBV7-9 and TRBJ2-7; 9 nucleotides agree with TRBD1. The length of the CDR3 is 15 residues. The trim removed 5 bases at V and 7 bases at J, leaving 12 bases unmatched. Germline V gives CDR1 SEHNR, CDR2 FQNEAQ (reference sequence). CDR3 nucleotide sequence: TGTGCCAGCAGCCACCCGGACAGGGGCCGTACGGAGCAGTACTTC. Translating it yields CASSHPDRGRTEQYF.

There are many counts of this clonotype. The chain uses TRBV12-3 or TRBV12-4 and TRBJ2-1, with 10 bases matching TRBD2. The length of the CDR3 is 17 residues. V trimming: 5 bases; J trimming: 5 bases; junction bases outside the gene matches: 12. The CDR3 bases are TGTGCCAGCAGTCGCCAACTAGCGGGACCCGCCAACAATGAGCAGTTCTTC. Its translation: CASSRQLAGPANNEQFF.

There are a few counts of this clonotype. V usage is TRBV12-3 or TRBV12-4 and J usage is TRBJ2-5, with 10 bases aligning to TRBD2. With V trimmed by 10 bases and J by 5 bases, 7 bases remained unmatched. The CDR3 has 13 residues. CDR3 protein: CATGSGRWETQYF. The CDR3 DNA reads as TGTGCCACGGGTAGCGGGAGGTGGGAGACCCAGTACTTC.

V gene TRBV3-1 combines with J gene TRBJ1-1; TRBD1 matches 7 bases. V shed 7 bases, J shed 4 bases, and the junction held 15 bases outside the gene matches. Germline CDR1 is LGHDT and CDR2 is YNNKEL (reference sequence). The CDR3 has 16 amino acids. The CDR3 DNA reads as TGTGCCAGCAACCGCCAGGGGGGGCGCTCGGTCACTGAAGCTTTCTTT. Its translation is CASNRQGGRSVTEAFF.

Comments on this clonotype: A clone one base away is much larger, so this may be a read error. The chain combines TRBV6-1 with TRBJ2-7; 11 bases are shared with TRBD2. Looked up from germline, CDR1 is MNHNS and CDR2 is SASEGT. This CDR3 comprises 15 residues. The CDR3 region is CTSSYTGTSGYEQYF. The CDR3 nucleotides are TGTACCAGCAGCTATACCGGGACTAGCGGTTACGAGCAGTACTTC.

This clonotype was seen at least ten times. V usage is TRBV12-3 or TRBV12-4 and J usage is TRBJ1-6; 7 bases match TRBD1. With V trimmed by 5 bases and J by 13 bases, 14 bases remained unmatched. CDR3 length: 15 residues. The CDR3 loop reads CASSRQTGTAGPLHF. CDR3 bases: TGTGCCAGCAGTCGCCAGACAGGGACGGCGGGGCCCCTCCACTTT.

This clonotype has a count of ten or more. The chain uses TRBV5-1 and TRBJ2-2; 7 bases line up with TRBD1. V lost 3 bases, J lost 0 bases, and 2 bases stayed unmatched. Germline V gene sequence: CDR1 SGHRS, CDR2 YFSETQ. This CDR3 region has 15 residues. CDR3 sequence (DNA): TGCGCCAGCAGCTCTACAGGGGCGAACACCGGGGAGCTGTTTTTT. This encodes CASSSTGANTGELFF. The full variable domain, its missing parts supplied by reference TRBV5-1 and TRBJ2-2, is KAGVTQTPRYLIKTRGQQVTLSCSPISGHRSVSWYQQTPGQGLQFLFEYFSETQRNKGNFPGRFSGRQFSNSRSEMNVSTLELGDSALYLCASSSTGANTGELFFGEGSRLTVL.

The chain joins TRBV18 to TRBJ2-7; D is undetermined. The CDR3 runs 13 residues. Germline V lookup: CDR1 KGHSH, CDR2 LQKENI. V was trimmed by 2 bases and J by 3 bases, leaving 8 bases between them. The CDR3 region has the DNA TGTGCCAGCTCACCAGGGTATGGCTACGAGCAGTACTTC. Translation gives CASSPGYGYEQYF.